This record covers a single T cell receptor (beta chain). Its antigen remains unidentified. The sample is drawn from a study of Ad26.COV2.S vaccination and SARS-CoV-2 variants. About the study: The vaccine Ad26.COV2.S was put into the muscle once, or twice with 56 days between. Broader study findings: Vaccine and placebo recipients had similar non-spike TCR breadth.

Noted treatment: about 20 received Ad26.COV2.S at low or high dose, single or two shots; five or six received placebo; per-sample allocation not given. On day 63 after the first injection, vaccine and placebo recipients gave samples. Sequencing used immunoSEQ multiplex PCR; TCRdb keeps in-frame clones, though not all of them. The sample yields about 380,000 clones, roughly four fifths seen once. The germline V gene has CDR1 SGHTA and CDR2 FQGTGA. There are 11 residues in the CDR3. The ends were cut back, 8 bases at V and 6 bases at J, with 10 bases in the middle. The sample consisted of peripheral blood, taken in a trial of Ad26.COV2.S vaccine versus placebo. The chain is built from TRBV7-3 and TRBJ1-1; D is uncertain. The sequence derives from a person between 18 and 65 years old who received the Ad26.COV2.S COVID-19 vaccine or a placebo. The CDR3 coding sequence is TGTGCCAGCGGTGACGGATCTGAAGCTTTCTTT. Amino acid sequence: CASGDGSEAFF.